A single sample gave rise to the 7 T cell receptor beta chains below, sequenced in a study of T-cell memory formation after mild COVID-19. TCRdb analysed the 5' RACE reads with MiXCR anew, one entry per CDR3 protein. This table holds fewer than 400,000 distinct CDR3 sequences, 16% found once. Sequenced material: PBMCs or a T cell subset sorted from them (not recorded which). Source of these receptors: a man younger than 35 who had mild COVID-19 (a few samples of this study predate the infection). Cell type and time point are not known.

The chain is built from TRBV7-3 and TRBJ2-1; D might be TRBD1 or TRBD2, each matching 6 bases. CDR1 SGHTA and CDR2 FQGTGA come from the germline V gene. The ends were cut back, 5 bases at V and 7 bases at J, with 12 bases in the middle. The CDR3 extends over 13 amino acids. In DNA form, the CDR3 reads TGTGCCAGCAGCGCGGGACAAGTAAATGAGCAGTTCTTC. Translating it yields CASSAGQVNEQFF.

In its sample, this clonotype was seen many times. The chain couples TRBV7-8 to TRBJ1-5; maybe TRBD1 (5 bases). The germline CDR1 and CDR2 sequences are SGHVS and FQNEAQ. Trimming pared 5 bases from V and 4 bases from J, leaving 12 bases between. The CDR3 is made up of 14 amino acids. CDR3: CASSRDSPNQPQHF. The CDR3 DNA follows: TGTGCCAGCAGCCGGGACTCTCCTAATCAGCCCCAGCATTTT.

This clonotype was seen a few times. The V and J genes are TRBV4-2 and TRBJ2-7; TRBD2 agrees at 8 bases. J was trimmed by 2 bases and V by 0 bases; bases with no gene match: 6. The CDR3 is 16 amino acids. Germline values: CDR1 LGHNA, CDR2 YNFKEQ. CDR3 sequence reads: CASSQDRGGSTYEQYF. CDR3 bases: TGTGCCAGCAGCCAAGACCGCGGGGGGTCAACCTACGAGCAGTACTTC.

This clonotype was found a few times. The V gene is TRBV11-2, the J gene TRBJ2-5; tentatively, D is TRBD1 (6 bases). The CDR3 loop spans 17 amino acids. V gave up 5 bases and J gave up 1 base, with 20 bases separating them. CDR1 SGHAT and CDR2 FQNNGV come from the germline V gene. In DNA, the CDR3 is TGTGCCAGCAGCACCACCTACGCCAGGGGATCCCAAGAGACCCAGTACTTC. As protein: CASSTTYARGSQETQYF. Full variable domain (missing parts from reference TRBV11-2 and TRBJ2-5): EAGVAQSPRYKIIEKRQSVAFWCNPISGHATLYWYQQILGQGPKLLIQFQNNGVVDDSQLPKDRFSAERLKGVDSTLKIQPAKLEDSAVYLCASSTTYARGSQETQYFGPGTRLLVL.

The chain joins TRBV10-3 to TRBJ2-3, with D tentatively TRBD1 or TRBD2 (5 bases each). V was shortened by 5 bases and J by 3 bases, with 12 bases between the two germline ends. The CDR3 has 14 residues. CDR1 ENHRY and CDR2 SYGVKD come from the germline V gene. CDR3 in DNA: TGTGCCATCAGTTCCACGGGGCAGACAGATACGCAGTATTTT. Protein: CAISSTGQTDTQYF.

This clonotype was observed at least ten times. At one end, the junction sequence differs from germline, possibly due to a read error. The genes are TRBV5-1 and TRBJ2-7; 10 bases fit TRBD1. The CDR3 extends over 14 amino acids. CDR1 is SGHRS and CDR2 is YFSETQ in the germline V gene. CDR3 bases: TGTGCCAGCAGCTTGGGACAGGGGTCCTACGAGCAGTACTTC. Residues: CASSLGQGSYEQYF. Full variable domain (remainder filled in from reference TRBV5-1 and TRBJ2-7): KAGVTQTPRYLIKTRGQQVTLSCSPISGHRSVSWYQQTPGQGLQFLFEYFSETQRNKGNFPGRFSGRQFSNSRSEMNVSTLELGDSALYLCASSLGQGSYEQYFGPGTRLTVT.

This clonotype was seen a few times. V gene TRBV18 combines with J gene TRBJ2-5, with 7 bases that match TRBD1. With V trimmed by 2 bases and J by 4 bases, 7 bases remained unmatched. The CDR3 extends over 15 amino acids. Germline-derived CDR1 and CDR2 are KGHSH and LQKENI. CDR3 sequence reads: CASSPGGDRVETQYF. CDR3 DNA: TGTGCCAGCTCACCAGGGGGCGACAGGGTAGAGACCCAGTACTTC.